This T cell receptor (beta chain) was documented in a study of T-cell reconstitution after alpha-beta-depleted transplantation in children. Overall study results and limits: Roughly two months post-transplant, alpha-beta T cells reportedly originated from several hundred graft clones that had expanded. After one year, T-cell counts and TCRbeta diversity mostly came from new T cells. Surviving recipient T cells and thymic progenitors underlay high day-60 TCRbeta diversity in some patients.

During its preparation, the TCRbeta library received unique molecular identifiers. TCRdb processed the PCR reads anew with MiXCR; each CDR3 protein has one entry. The sample consists of about 300,000 distinct CDR3 sequences, less than 9.5% of them appearing once. This clonotype came up many times. Its antigen is undetermined. V shed 8 bases, J shed 2 bases, and the junction held 11 bases outside the gene matches. There are 16 residues in the CDR3. Germline CDR1 is MGHDK and CDR2 is SYGVNS. The input for sequencing was peripheral blood, taken 360 days after TCRalphabeta/CD19-depleted stem cell transplant. The receptor comes from a female patient between 2 and 15 years old who had a stem cell transplant for Fanconi anemia, so the T cells may come from the graft donor. The rearrangement uses TRBV25-1 and TRBJ2-2; 7 positions match TRBD1. CDR3 region: CASRRTGVANTGELFF. CDR3 nucleotide sequence: TGTGCCAGCCGAAGAACAGGGGTAGCAAACACCGGGGAGCTGTTTTTT.